This TCR beta chain was captured by sequencing in a study of cytomegalovirus exposure and HLA in healthy donors. Study context: In terms of ancestry, the Caucasian-associated cluster contained 75% to 85% of the roughly 400 genotyped donors.

Details on this clone: Its specificity is not known.

Vbeta (60) and Jbeta (13) primers were used in the PCR. Clones were sequenced by immunoSEQ multiplex PCR, and TCRdb holds only the in-frame ones, with some missing. The table records roughly 80,000 clones, approximately 70% of them present only once. J lost 10 bases, V lost 6 bases, and 10 bases had no gene match. Germline CDR1 is SGHTA and CDR2 is FQGNSA. This CDR3 spans 14 amino acids. Whole-study results and caveats: What was likely a sequencing artifact was a cluster of highly shared sequence variants. Later, TCR association rates were found to vary by HLA locus, highest for DRB1 and lowest for HLA-C.

The chain recombines TRBV7-2 with TRBJ2-1, with 9 bases identical to TRBD1. This clonotype was sampled from a man aged 55 to 70 in good health and CMV-seropositive. The sample comprised PBMCs. The CDR3 spells CASRLFVTGGEQFF. CDR3 in DNA: TGTGCCAGCAGATTATTTGTCACAGGGGGCGAGCAGTTCTTC.